The clone carrying this T cell receptor (beta chain) was recorded many times. This sample stems from a study of T cells in Graves' hyperthyroidism and ophthalmopathy. The CDR3 spans 15 residues. Trimming removed 3 bases at V and 1 base at J, with 13 bases between. Authors of the study amplified TCR beta CDR3 regions from RNA transcripts. The HTBI primer set drove a first-round RT-PCR of the TCR CDR3. TCRdb reanalysed the multiplex PCR reads using MiXCR and keeps one entry per CDR3 protein. The sample comprises more than 600,000 distinct CDR3 sequences, about a sixth of which are singletons, and 8.4% rests with the top ten. Absence of ophthalmopathy progression within 18 months defined stable Graves' hyperthyroidism.

This clonotype originated in a man between 18 and 35 years old with Graves' hyperthyroidism. The chain has TRBV12-3 or TRBV12-4 and TRBJ2-7; possible D gene TRBD2, 5 bases. Input material: blood. The CDR3 DNA reads as TGTGCCAGCAGTTTTTCTAGCCCACAATCCTACGAGCAGTACTTC. It specifies CASSFSSPQSYEQYF.